Here is one TCR beta chain with its context. The antigen is unknown. This entry belongs to a study of blood T cells in healthy people across ages. Study-wide points: Relative to aged donors, long-lived donors carried more naive CD4+ cells and displayed higher diversity.

Using a J-beta primer mix together with a sample-barcoded 5' primer, a second PCR was run for about 7 to 12 cycles. Each cDNA molecule was tagged by a template-switch adaptor with 12 random nucleotides. Each sample provided no less than 2.5 million CDR3-containing paired-end reads. TCRdb recomputed calls from the 5' RACE reads with MiXCR, one row per CDR3 protein. This sample yields around 1,000,000 distinct CDR3 sequences, of which less than 45% are seen a single time; roughly 13% belongs to the top ten. V dropped 2 bases and J dropped 1; count of bases not matched to a gene: 3. Germline V gene lookup returns CDR1 DFQATT and CDR2 SNEGSKA (reference sequence). The CDR3 extends over 14 amino acids.

This receptor was identified in a man between 18 and 35 years old in good health. The rearrangement joins TRBV20-1 to TRBJ2-3; 7 nucleotides agree with TRBD2. Sequenced: blood. CDR3 residues: CSARQRGGTDTQYF. CDR3 bases: TGCAGTGCTAGACAACGGGGGGGCACAGATACGCAGTATTTT.